A selection of T cell receptor beta chains follows, all from one sample in a study of blood T cell repertoires in COVID-19. Sequencing was performed with immunoSEQ multiplex PCR; in TCRdb, only in-frame clones are kept and a portion is missing. Of about 120,000 clones in the sample, roughly 80% are singletons; the top ten hold 7.9%. Specimen: peripheral blood. The receptor set was obtained from a human donor in a cohort sampled during active COVID-19. Both conserved end residues are part of each CDR3. A D gene is named only where the DNA matches it firmly. Size is omitted from some rows. Given values are once, few, many or a class for expanded clones.

D gene	V gene	clone size	J gene	CDR3 protein	CDR3 DNA
.	TRBV28	.	TRBJ2-7	CASRKLYEQYF	TGTGCCAGCAGGAAACTTTACGAGCAGTACTTC
.	TRBV5-1	few	TRBJ1-1	CASSLGRDTEAFF	TGCGCCAGCAGCTTAGGTCGGGACACTGAAGCTTTCTTT
TRBD1	TRBV11-2	.	TRBJ1-4	CASTDPAGGLEKLFF	TGTGCCAGCACCGACCCGGCAGGGGGCCTAGAAAAACTGTTTTTT
.	TRBV28	.	TRBJ2-6	CASSRRDSGANVLTF	TGTGCCAGCAGCCGCAGGGACTCTGGGGCCAACGTCCTGACTTTC
.	TRBV27	.	TRBJ1-5	CASSLGGQPQHF	TGTGCCAGCAGTTTAGGGGGGCAGCCCCAGCATTTT
TRBD1	TRBV5-6	.	TRBJ2-7	CASSSAGTDDSYEQYF	TGTGCCAGCAGCTCTGCAGGGACAGACGACTCCTACGAGCAGTACTTC
.	TRBV28	.	TRBJ2-3	CASSPGQFSTDTQYF	TGTGCCAGCAGCCCTGGACAGTTTAGCACAGATACGCAGTATTTT
.	TRBV18	once	TRBJ1-1	CASSPNAENTEAFF	TGTGCCAGCTCACCTAATGCGGAAAACACTGAAGCTTTCTTT
.	TRBV6-5	.	TRBJ2-3	CASRRGTNTQYF	TGTGCCAGCAGGAGGGGGACTAATACGCAGTATTTT
TRBD1	TRBV19	.	TRBJ1-5	CASSSNRGGDQPQHF	TGTGCCAGTAGCTCGAACAGGGGGGGTGATCAGCCCCAGCATTTT
TRBD2	TRBV5-4	.	TRBJ2-7	CASSFHLGLGPYEQYF	TGTGCCAGCAGCTTCCATCTTGGACTAGGCCCCTACGAGCAGTACTTC
TRBD1	TRBV2	few	TRBJ2-7	CASEGGDRAEVEQYF	TGTGCCAGCGAAGGGGGAGACAGGGCGGAAGTCGAGCAGTACTTC
TRBD1	TRBV28	.	TRBJ1-1	CASSDRQGGTEAFF	TGTGCCAGCAGTGATAGACAGGGCGGAACTGAAGCTTTCTTT
.	TRBV2	many	TRBJ2-7	CASSEHTRGREQYF	TGTGCCAGCAGTGAACACACTCGGGGAAGAGAGCAGTACTTC
.	TRBV7-2	.	TRBJ1-1	CASSQTIDGLTEAFF	TGTGCCAGCAGCCAAACCATAGACGGGTTGACTGAAGCTTTCTTT
TRBD2	TRBV2	.	TRBJ2-1	CASSDVLAGPLSYNEQFF	TGTGCCAGCAGTGATGTGCTAGCGGGGCCTCTATCCTACAATGAGCAGTTCTTC
.	TRBV28	.	TRBJ1-2	CASSFLTVNYGYTF	TGTGCCAGCAGTTTCCTGACAGTTAACTATGGCTACACCTTC
TRBD1	TRBV7-2	few	TRBJ2-6	CASRSTGGSGANVLTF	TGTGCCAGCAGGTCGACAGGGGGTTCTGGGGCCAACGTCCTGACTTTC
.	TRBV3-1/TRBV3-2	once	TRBJ2-7	CASSQDPGTYEQYF	TGTGCCAGCAGCCAAGACCCGGGAACCTACGAGCAGTACTTC
.	TRBV5-1	.	TRBJ2-1	CASSDWAGRNEQFF	TGCGCCAGCAGCGATTGGGCGGGGCGTAATGAGCAGTTCTTC
.	TRBV20-1	.	TRBJ2-5	CSASVVVLETQYF	TGCAGTGCTAGTGTAGTTGTATTGGAGACCCAGTACTTC
TRBD2	TRBV30	once	TRBJ2-7	CAWGLVYEQYF	TGTGCCTGGGGACTAGTCTACGAGCAGTACTTC
.	TRBV29-1	.	TRBJ2-7	CSVAEDYQTNYEQYF	TGCAGCGTTGCGGAGGACTACCAGACAAACTACGAGCAGTACTTC
.	TRBV7-2	.	TRBJ1-3	CASSLSLRHILPGNTIYF	TGTGCCAGCAGCTTATCTCTGAGGCATATACTGCCTGGAAACACCATATATTTT
TRBD1	TRBV27	.	TRBJ2-7	CATTGGSEQYF	TGTGCCACTACAGGGGGCAGCGAGCAGTACTTC
TRBD2	TRBV28	.	TRBJ2-7	CASSYGTSGIIYEQYF	TGTGCCAGCAGTTATGGTACTAGCGGGATTATCTACGAGCAGTACTTC
TRBD1	TRBV6-5	.	TRBJ1-2	CASRPPGQYYGYTF	TGTGCCAGCAGACCTCCGGGACAGTATTATGGCTACACCTTC
.	TRBV10-3	.	TRBJ2-1	CAINLLPGLNYNEQFF	TGTGCCATCAATTTACTGCCGGGACTTAACTACAATGAGCAGTTCTTC
TRBD1	TRBV6-5	.	TRBJ1-2	CASREGANGYTF	TGTGCCAGCAGGGAGGGGGCAAATGGCTACACCTTC
.	TRBV13	.	TRBJ1-2	CASSLWSRANYGYTF	TGTGCCAGCAGCTTATGGTCCAGGGCAAACTATGGCTACACCTTC
.	TRBV2	.	TRBJ2-3	CASNLSPGDTQYF	TGTGCCAGCAACCTCTCTCCCGGGGATACGCAGTATTTT
TRBD1	TRBV11-2	few	TRBJ2-7	CASSSGQAGYEQYF	TGTGCCAGCAGCTCGGGACAGGCGGGCTACGAGCAGTACTTC
.	TRBV7-9	.	TRBJ1-1	CASSLGTGDTEAFF	TGTGCCAGCAGCTTGGGTACAGGCGACACTGAAGCTTTCTTT
.	TRBV28	.	TRBJ2-3	CASSPLSGGSTDTQYF	TGTGCCAGCAGTCCCCTTAGCGGAGGAAGCACAGATACGCAGTATTTT
.	TRBV3-1/TRBV3-2	.	TRBJ1-2	CASSQGRGADYGYTF	TGTGCCAGCAGCCAAGGGAGGGGCGCGGACTATGGCTACACCTTC
TRBD2	TRBV6-6	.	TRBJ2-7	CASSTRDYSSYEQYF	TGTGCCAGCAGTACTCGGGACTATAGCTCCTACGAGCAGTACTTC
.	TRBV11-1	.	TRBJ1-1	CASSIPRGKAFF	TGTGCCAGCAGCATCCCGAGGGGGAAAGCTTTCTTT
TRBD1	TRBV5-6	.	TRBJ2-7	CASSTGTVSRSSYEQYF	TGTGCCAGCAGCACCGGGACAGTCTCCCGGTCCTCCTACGAGCAGTACTTC
TRBD1	TRBV5-1	.	TRBJ2-7	CASSIGDRSSYEQYF	TGCGCCAGCAGCATCGGGGACAGGAGCTCCTACGAGCAGTACTTC
TRBD1	TRBV19	.	TRBJ1-2	CASSSSGTGNYGYTF	TGTGCCAGTAGTAGTTCCGGGACAGGCAACTATGGCTACACCTTC
TRBD2	TRBV6-2/TRBV6-3	.	TRBJ2-2	CASTPRGEGRIGELFF	TGTGCCAGCACCCCGCGGGGGGAAGGAAGGATCGGGGAGCTGTTTTTT
TRBD2	TRBV5-1	.	TRBJ2-3	CASSLRRTSGPHTDTQYF	TGCGCCAGCAGCTTGAGGAGAACTAGCGGGCCTCACACAGATACGCAGTATTTT
TRBD2	TRBV11-2	few	TRBJ2-3	CASSPLTGGTDTQYF	TGTGCCAGCAGCCCCCTGACGGGAGGGACAGATACGCAGTATTTT
TRBD2	TRBV2	.	TRBJ2-3	CASSEGGLAIGPDTQYF	TGTGCCAGCAGTGAAGGGGGACTAGCTATTGGACCAGATACGCAGTATTTT
.	TRBV6-1	once	TRBJ2-7	CASSELGGEQYF	TGTGCCAGCAGTGAATTGGGGGGCGAGCAGTACTTC
.	TRBV3-1/TRBV3-2	.	TRBJ1-1	CASSLSGDTEAFF	TGTGCCAGCAGCCTTTCAGGGGACACTGAAGCTTTCTTT
TRBD1	TRBV5-1	.	TRBJ1-1	CASSPGQGAMNTEAFF	TGCGCCAGCAGCCCCGGACAGGGGGCTATGAACACTGAAGCTTTCTTT
.	TRBV13	.	TRBJ1-3	CASSWGLGNTIYF	TGTGCCAGCAGCTGGGGCCTCGGAAACACCATATATTTT
.	TRBV5-4	.	TRBJ1-5	CASSLWAGDQPQHF	TGTGCCAGCAGCTTGTGGGCAGGGGATCAGCCCCAGCATTTT